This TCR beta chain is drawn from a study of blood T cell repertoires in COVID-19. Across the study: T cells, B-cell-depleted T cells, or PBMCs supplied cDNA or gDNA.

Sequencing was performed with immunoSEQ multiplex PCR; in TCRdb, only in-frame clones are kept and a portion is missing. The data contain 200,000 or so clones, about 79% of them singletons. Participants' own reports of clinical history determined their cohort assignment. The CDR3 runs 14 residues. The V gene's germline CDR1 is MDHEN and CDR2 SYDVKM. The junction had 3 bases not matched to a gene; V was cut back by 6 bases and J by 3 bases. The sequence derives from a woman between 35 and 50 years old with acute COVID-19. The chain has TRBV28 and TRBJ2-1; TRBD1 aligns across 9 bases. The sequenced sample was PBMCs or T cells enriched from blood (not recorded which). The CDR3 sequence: CASSPDRGYNEQFF. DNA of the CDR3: TGTGCCAGCAGCCCGGACAGGGGCTACAATGAGCAGTTCTTC.